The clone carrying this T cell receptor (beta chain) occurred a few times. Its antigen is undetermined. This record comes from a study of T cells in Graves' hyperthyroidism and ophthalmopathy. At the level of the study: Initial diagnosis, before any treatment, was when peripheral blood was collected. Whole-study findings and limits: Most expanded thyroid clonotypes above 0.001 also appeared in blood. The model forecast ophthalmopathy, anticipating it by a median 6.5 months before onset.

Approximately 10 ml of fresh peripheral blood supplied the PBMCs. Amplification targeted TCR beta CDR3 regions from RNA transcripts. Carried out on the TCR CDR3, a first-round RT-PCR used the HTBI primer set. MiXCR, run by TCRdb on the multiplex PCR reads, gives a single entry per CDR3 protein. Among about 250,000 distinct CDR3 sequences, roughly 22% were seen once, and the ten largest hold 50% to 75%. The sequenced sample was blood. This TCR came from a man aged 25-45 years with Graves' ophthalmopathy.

The CDR3 protein is CSAQGDTTGWRGTEAFF. The CDR3 DNA reads TGCAGCGCCCAAGGGGACACGACAGGGTGGAGGGGCACTGAAGCTTTCTTT. This chain connects TRBV29-1 to TRBJ1-1; 7 bases align to TRBD1. This CDR3 is 17 amino acids long. Per germline, CDR1 SQVTM and CDR2 ANQGSEA. The V gene end was trimmed by 7 bases and the J gene end by 4 bases; junction bases not matched to a gene: 21.